This T cell receptor (beta chain) was profiled in a study of T cell responses to AZD1222 COVID-19 vaccine (dated by TCRdb to the early 2020s). Turning to the overall study: AZD1222 recipients whose second dose came at about 4 weeks and those whose second dose came at about 12 weeks were combined into one group, since spike-specific TCR depth and breadth did not differ between the two schedules. Enrollment into the trials was organized by age into subgroups of 18-55, 56-69 and 70-plus years, and those subgroups contained roughly 140, 27 and 60 TCR-sequenced participants, respectively. A total of around 240 trial participants underwent TCR sequencing, of whom roughly 210 received two doses of AZD1222 and about 26 received two doses of the MenACWY control vaccine. General conclusions and limits of the study: The 56-69-year group was small, and its depth increase did not reach significance, likely because of low power. Participants were mostly white British, with more females than males. The authors suggested clonal diversity may have been underestimated. Because no samples from the day 14 peak response were available, repertoires could be characterized only after the peak T cell response. Only a handful of AZD1222 recipients were SARS-CoV-2 seropositive at baseline, limiting conclusions about previously exposed vaccinees. Vaccine-associated CD4 TCRs spanned the whole spike protein, with dominant responses in regions 160-218 and 743-854. Epitopes outside the regions mutated in the B.1.351 and B.1.1.7 variants were reportedly recognized by nearly half of the unique spike-specific TCRs. After two AZD1222 doses, both the breadth and the depth of spike-specific TCRs were significantly higher than at day 0 and than in MenACWY recipients.

A word on this clone: Its cognate antigen has yet to be identified. There are no base qualities to consult, and no much larger clone falls within one base.

The meaning of the sample's time point label: baseline before first vaccination. Vaccinee samples were obtained from the UK trials COV001 and COV002, which included a single-blind randomized controlled phase 2/3 trial of AZD1222 (ChAdOx1 nCoV-19) in healthy adults. For TCRbeta chain sequencing, PBMC samples from trial participants were taken at day 0 and at day 28 after the second dose. The CDR3 regions of human TCRbeta chains were analyzed by immunosequencing. As for how the authors treated the data: Repertoire TCRs were matched against a reference library of SARS-CoV-2-specific TCRs generated with the MIRA antigen-specificity platform. Breadth was defined as the fraction of unique TCRs that were SARS-CoV-2-associated. Depth was defined as the fraction of total T cells that were SARS-CoV-2-associated. Each spike-specific TCR was assigned to its reactive spike region and to a CD4 or CD8 class using the MIRA data. Log10-transformed breadth and depth values were compared by one-way ANOVA with Sidak's multiple comparisons tests. TCRdb provides this immuneACCESS table in a form limited to in-frame rearrangements. Some clones are lacking; in checked studies, under half of them reflect an unresolved V gene, and why the rest are absent is not known. The D gene and trimming were derived from the DNA, and the V and J assignments and clone size from that table. For this sample there are 150,000 to 180,000 clones; around nine tenths appear just once. About 19% of the sample belongs to the ten largest clones.

The sequence was obtained from an adult in good health. The sequenced sample was peripheral blood, obtained on day 0 of AZD1222 vaccination.

The nucleotide sequence is given as TGTGCCAGCAGCTTGTTAGGACTAGCGGCTGAGCAGTTCTTC. It codes for CASSLLGLAAEQFF. Recombination linked TRBV5-5 to TRBJ2-1; 10 bases in the middle match TRBD2. Its CDR3 holds 14 amino acids, cysteine through phenylalanine. CDR3 DNA is the only sequence kept; it has 42 bases, read in frame from the first base. CDR1 SGHKS and CDR2 YYEKEE are derived from the germline V gene (reference sequence). The germline V end is reduced by 1 base and the J end by 9 bases; junction bases left unmatched: 4.